This T cell receptor (beta chain) was captured in a study of vaccination effects on CD4 cells after COVID-19. The CDR3 totals 14 residues. Germline values: CDR1 SGHAT, CDR2 FQNNGV. The V gene lost 6 bases and the J gene lost 2 bases, with 13 bases spanning the gap. As to this clone: Its antigen remains unidentified.

Before sequencing took place, the ViraFEST assay used viral peptide pools to expand antigen-specific CD4+ T cells. Once cultured for 10 days, the cells underwent separation to obtain CD4+ T cells. Each participant received a vaccine that was either BNT162b2 or mRNA-1273, given as two doses. Testing of the vaccine recipients showed negative nucleocapsid antibodies and no prior SARS-CoV-2 infection. Sequencing was performed with immunoSEQ multiplex PCR; in TCRdb, only in-frame clones are kept and a portion is missing. In the table there are about 81,000 clones, over 70% of which are singletons. This clonotype was obtained from a human donor who received a COVID-19 vaccine. Specimen: CD4+ T cells from PBMCs cultured with HCoV-OC43 spike peptides, collected after COVID-19 vaccination. The subset here: HCoV-OC43 spike overlapping peptide pool stimulation. The genes are TRBV11-2 and TRBJ2-5, with a tentative D call TRBD1 (6 bases). CDR3 protein: CASRSGQLQETQYF. The DNA of the CDR3 is TGTGCCAGCAGGTCCGGACAGCTGCAAGAGACCCAGTACTTC.